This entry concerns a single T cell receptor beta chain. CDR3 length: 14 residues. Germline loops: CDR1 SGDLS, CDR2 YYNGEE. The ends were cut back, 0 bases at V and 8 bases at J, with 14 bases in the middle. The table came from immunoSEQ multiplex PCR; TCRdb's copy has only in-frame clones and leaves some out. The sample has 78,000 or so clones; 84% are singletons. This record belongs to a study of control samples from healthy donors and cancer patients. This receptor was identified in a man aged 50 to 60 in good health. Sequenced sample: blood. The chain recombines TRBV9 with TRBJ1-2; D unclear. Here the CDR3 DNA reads TGTGCCAGCAGCGTAGAGTCCTCGGGGAGAGGCTACACCTTC. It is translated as CASSVESSGRGYTF.